The rows below give T cell receptor beta chains drawn from one sample of a study of regulatory T cells in long-lasting Graves disease. MiXCR, applied by TCRdb to the multiplex PCR reads, yields one record per CDR3 protein. The table includes around 400,000 distinct CDR3 sequences, 10% to 15% detected once. These data also featured in a second study, about T cells in Graves' hyperthyroidism and ophthalmopathy.

This specimen consisted of peripheral blood mononuclear cells (PBMCs), obtained at new diagnosis, from a patient treated with antithyroid drugs. Receptor source: a woman between 18 and 29 years old with Graves disease. Both conserved end residues are part of each CDR3. A D gene is named only where the DNA matches it firmly. Size tells how often a clone was seen (once, few, many) or the class of an expanded clone, and some rows leave it out.

TRBJ1-1,many,NA,TRBV6-5,TGTGCCAGCAGTTATTTCAGTCAGGACACTGAAGCTTTCTTT,CASSYFSQDTEAFF
TRBJ2-1,NA,NA,TRBV28,TGTGCCAGCACCCAGCTGGTGGGTTGGGACAATGAGCAGTTCTTC,CASTQLVGWDNEQFF
TRBJ1-4,few,NA,TRBV27,TGTGCCAGCAGTTTGGGGCAGACTAGTGAAAAACTGTTTTTT,CASSLGQTSEKLFF
TRBJ1-2,NA,NA,TRBV28,TGTGCCAGCAGTTTAGGTGCGGTCGACGGCTACACCTTC,CASSLGAVDGYTF
TRBJ2-2,many,TRBD2,TRBV10-2,TGCGCCAGCAGTGAGAGTAGCGGGACCGCGAACACCGGGGAGCTGTTTTTT,CASSESSGTANTGELFF
TRBJ2-5,NA,NA,TRBV2,TGTGCCAGCAGAAGAAGGGGGGGCTACGAAGAGACCCAGTACTTC,CASRRRGGYEETQYF
TRBJ2-3,many,TRBD1,TRBV2,TGTGCCAGCAGTGCCCCCCTCCACAGGGGGGTCACAGATACGCAGTATTTT,CASSAPLHRGVTDTQYF
TRBJ1-2,many,NA,TRBV20-1,TGCAGTGCTACAGGGACCGCCTATGGCTACACCTTC,CSATGTAYGYTF
TRBJ2-1,many,NA,TRBV6-5,TGTGCCAGCAGTTACTCGCCAGGGCTAAGTTTCGACAATGAGCAGTTCTTC,CASSYSPGLSFDNEQFF
TRBJ2-6,NA,TRBD1,TRBV29-1,TGCAGCGTCGTGCAGGGGGTATCTGGGGCCAACGTCCTGACTTTC,CSVVQGVSGANVLTF
TRBJ1-4,NA,NA,TRBV7-9,TGTGCCAGCAGACAGGGTGATGCAACTAATGAAAAACTGTTTTTT,CASRQGDATNEKLFF
TRBJ1-4,few,TRBD1,TRBV7-9,TGTGCCAGCAGCTTAAGATCACAGGGGGAGGAAAAACTGTTTTTT,CASSLRSQGEEKLFF
TRBJ2-3,many,NA,TRBV5-1,TGCGCCAGTAGGGCCACGGGAGTAGGAACAGATACGCAGTATTTT,CASRATGVGTDTQYF
TRBJ1-2,many,NA,TRBV5-1,TGCGCCAGCAGCTTGGAAGGGGACAGCTACACCTTC,CASSLEGDSYTF
TRBJ2-1,few,NA,TRBV15,TGTGCCACCAGCAGAGAGAGGGACGGACGGGGAGAGCAGTTCTTC,CATSRERDGRGEQFF
TRBJ1-5,NA,NA,TRBV6-2/TRBV6-3,TGTGCCAGCAGCCTTGTAGGGTCCGGCAATCAGCCCCAGCATTTT,CASSLVGSGNQPQHF
TRBJ2-2,many,TRBD2,TRBV7-8,TGTGCCAGCAGCGATGACCATAGCGGGAGTCAGAGCGGGGAGCTGTTTTTT,CASSDDHSGSQSGELFF
TRBJ1-5,NA,NA,TRBV28,TGTGCCAGCAGCCCTGGGGGGATCAATCAGCCCCAGCATTTT,CASSPGGINQPQHF
TRBJ2-1,many,NA,TRBV27,TGTGCCAGCAGTTACCGGACGGCCTCCTACAATGAGCAGTTCTTC,CASSYRTASYNEQFF
TRBJ2-3,many,NA,TRBV13,TGTGCCAGCAGCCCGGCCGCCAGGGGACCTAGCACAGATACGCAGTATTTT,CASSPAARGPSTDTQYF
TRBJ1-1,few,NA,TRBV20-1,TGCAGTGCTAGAGATGATAAGGGCGACACTGAAGCTTTCTTT,CSARDDKGDTEAFF
TRBJ1-1,NA,TRBD1,TRBV5-4,TGTGCCAGCGGGTGGACAGGGAGAGACACTGAAGCTTTCTTT,CASGWTGRDTEAFF
TRBJ2-1,many,NA,TRBV29-1,TGCAGCGTCCATAATCGTTACAATGAGCAGTTCTTC,CSVHNRYNEQFF
TRBJ1-1,many,NA,TRBV25-1,TGTGCCAGCAAGATAGGTGGGACCATGAACACTGAAGCTTTCTTT,CASKIGGTMNTEAFF
TRBJ1-1,many,NA,TRBV6-5,TGTGCCAGCAGTTACGGGCTTCAGCGAGGACGGGCTTTCTTT,CASSYGLQRGRAFF
TRBJ2-3,NA,NA,TRBV10-3,TGTGCCATCAGTGAGGACATAATTCTTAGCACAGATACGCAGTATTTT,CAISEDIILSTDTQYF
TRBJ1-5,many,NA,TRBV20-1,TGCAGTGCTAGACAAGACAGTAGCAATCAGCCCCAGCATTTT,CSARQDSSNQPQHF
TRBJ1-4,many,NA,TRBV4-1,TGCGCCAGCAGCCAAGGACCAGAGGGGAGGTCGAGTGAAAAACTGTTTTTT,CASSQGPEGRSSEKLFF
TRBJ1-2,many,NA,TRBV9,TGTGCCAGCAGTACCGGAGAAAATTATGGCTGCACCTTC,CASSTGENYGCTF
TRBJ2-1,many,TRBD2,TRBV3-1,TGTGCCAGCAGCCAAGATCACGGGGAGGGCTACAATGAGCAGTTCTTC,CASSQDHGEGYNEQFF
TRBJ2-4,many,TRBD1,TRBV11-3,TGTGCCAGCATCCCGGGACAGGGGGATTTTAAAGGCAAAAACATTCAGTACTTC,CASIPGQGDFKGKNIQYF